This T cell receptor (beta chain) stems from a study of post-analysis software for immune sequencing data. At the level of the study: Several disease courses (relapsing-remitting, secondary progressive and progressive-relapsing) of multiple sclerosis were included. Findings and limits, study-wide: The study found TRBV5-6, TRBV5-1 and TRBV20-1 among 4 or 5 TRBV segments more frequent in patients than controls. Controls significantly exceeded multiple sclerosis patients in normalized Chao1 diversity. Pronounced co-clustering by F measure was evident among identically batched samples.

This clonotype was detected only a few times. What it binds is not known. V lost 7 bases to trimming and J lost 3 bases, with 13 bases between them. CDR3 size: 14 residues. CDR1 and CDR2 (germline): MDHEN, SYDVKM. Included in the TCR beta cDNA libraries were unique molecular identifiers. When 1 to 10 million T cells were used, they gave approximately 530,000 cDNA molecules. From the PCR reads, TCRdb called clonotypes with MiXCR, one entry per CDR3 protein. The sample shows approximately 400,000 distinct CDR3 sequences, roughly 36% of them seen only once. Sequenced material: blood. The rearrangement joins TRBV28 to TRBJ2-1; D possibly matches TRBD1 or TRBD2 (6 bases each). This TCR was sampled from a girl aged 10 to 17 with multiple sclerosis. The CDR3 bases are TGTGCCAGCATAATGGGGGGCCGCTACAATGAGCAGTTCTTC. This sequence encodes CASIMGGRYNEQFF.